This TCR beta chain originates from a study of blood T cell repertoires in COVID-19. Study-wide background: Samples representing acute and convalescent COVID-19 were sourced from the United States, Italy and Spain. Nucleic acid was either cDNA or gDNA, and it came from T cells, B-cell-depleted T cells, or PBMCs.

The V gene lost 5 bases and the J gene lost 1 base, with 8 bases spanning the gap. CDR1 and CDR2 (germline): MRHNA, SNTAGT. The CDR3 runs to 13 residues. This clone is a singleton in its sample. Per the original data handling: From reference gene primer amplification, estimates of nucleated cell counts were derived. Assay: immunoSEQ multiplex PCR; the TCRdb copy retains only in-frame clones and omits some. The V and J calls and the clone size are those of that table, but D and trimming were determined from the DNA. The sample gives around 60,000 clones, approximately 83% of which show up once; 3.5% to 4% is in the top ten.

The sequence was obtained from a woman aged 80 or over with acute or convalescent COVID-19. Sequencing was performed on peripheral blood. The chain joins TRBV6-4 to TRBJ2-5, with D possibly TRBD1 on 5 matching bases. In nucleotides, the CDR3 is TGTGCCAGCAGTCCTGACAGCCAAGAGACCCAGTACTTC. It translates to CASSPDSQETQYF.